A selection of T cell receptor beta chains follows, all from one sample in a study of blood T cell repertoires in COVID-19. Using immunoSEQ multiplex PCR, the repertoire was profiled, and TCRdb retains in-frame clones only, with some absent. The sample contains 200,000 to 250,000 clones, roughly 80% of which appear only once. Sample: peripheral blood. The receptor set was obtained from a woman aged 55 to 70 who had recovered from COVID-19. Each CDR3 is given with its conserved first and last residue. D genes are given only for firm matches. Rows give clone size only sometimes, using once, few, many, or a class for an expanded clone.

clone size,J gene,D gene,V gene,CDR3 protein,CDR3 DNA
-,TRBJ2-3,-,TRBV3-1/TRBV3-2,CASSQATGTDTQYF,TGTGCCAGCAGCCAAGCGACAGGTACGGATACGCAGTATTTT
-,TRBJ1-5,-,TRBV18,CASSREGDQPQHF,TGTGCCAGCTCACGAGAGGGTGATCAGCCCCAGCATTTT
-,TRBJ2-1,TRBD1,TRBV5-4,CASSPGQGNYNEQFF,TGTGCCAGCAGTCCAGGACAGGGTAACTACAATGAGCAGTTCTTC
-,TRBJ2-7,TRBD2,TRBV30,CACVLAGAQQYF,TGTGCCTGCGTACTAGCGGGGGCTCAGCAGTACTTC
-,TRBJ1-2,-,TRBV5-1,CASSLGSRAYGYTF,TGCGCCAGCAGCTTGGGTAGCAGGGCCTATGGCTACACCTTC
-,TRBJ1-4,-,TRBV4-1,CASSREGRGEKLFF,TGCGCCAGCAGCCGGGAAGGTCGGGGTGAAAAACTGTTTTTT
-,TRBJ2-5,TRBD2,TRBV25-1,CASSGASGGALETQYF,TGTGCCAGCAGTGGAGCTAGCGGGGGGGCCTTGGAGACCCAGTACTTC
few,TRBJ1-1,TRBD1,TRBV30,CAWRPGGTEAFF,TGTGCCTGGAGGCCAGGGGGCACTGAAGCTTTCTTT
-,TRBJ2-7,-,TRBV5-1,CASSLRHTYEQYF,TGCGCCAGCAGCCTCAGACACACCTACGAGCAGTACTTC
-,TRBJ2-3,TRBD2,TRBV4-1,CASSQPTRAGGRRGTDTQYF,TGCGCCAGCAGCCAGCCCACGCGAGCGGGGGGGCGACGAGGCACAGATACGCAGTATTTT
-,TRBJ1-1,-,TRBV6-5,CASSGVANTEAFF,TGTGCCAGTAGCGGGGTAGCGAACACTGAAGCTTTCTTT
-,TRBJ1-1,TRBD1,TRBV4-3,CASSQDNRGHTEAFF,TGCGCCAGCAGCCAAGACAACAGGGGGCACACTGAAGCTTTCTTT
-,TRBJ2-7,TRBD1,TRBV2,CASSEVSGTGSSF,TGTGCCAGCAGTGAAGTAAGCGGGACAGGGTCCTCCTTC
few,TRBJ1-6,-,TRBV4-2,CASSHLRDNSPLHF,TGTGCCAGCAGCCACCTCAGGGATAATTCACCCCTCCACTTT
-,TRBJ1-2,-,TRBV20-1,CRTGAGGYTF,TGCAGGACGGGTGCGGGGGGCTACACCTTC
-,TRBJ1-4,TRBD1,TRBV11-1,CASSFMGQSNEKLFF,TGTGCCAGCAGCTTCATGGGACAGTCTAATGAAAAACTGTTTTTT
once,TRBJ2-3,-,TRBV6-1,CASSEDPRGDTQYF,TGTGCCAGCAGTGAGGACCCGCGGGGCGATACGCAGTATTTT
-,TRBJ2-7,TRBD1,TRBV7-9,CASSLAQGAQYEQYF,TGTGCCAGCAGCTTAGCACAGGGGGCGCAATACGAGCAGTACTTC
-,TRBJ2-7,TRBD1,TRBV4-1,CASSQVFQGVLRKQYF,TGCGCCAGCAGCCAAGTCTTCCAGGGGGTGCTACGAAAGCAGTACTTC
-,TRBJ1-5,TRBD1,TRBV18,CASSPARGDQPQHF,TGTGCCAGCTCACCGGCCAGGGGGGATCAGCCCCAGCATTTT
-,TRBJ1-3,TRBD1,TRBV19,CASSLDRLAGNTIYF,TGTGCCAGTAGTCTGGACAGGCTCGCTGGAAACACCATATATTTT
once,TRBJ1-4,-,TRBV10-1,CASWGGGLTTNEKLFF,TGCGCCAGCTGGGGAGGGGGGCTAACAACTAATGAAAAACTGTTTTTT
few,TRBJ1-1,TRBD1,TRBV23-1,CASSQGWGTGGVLGTEAFF,TGCGCCAGCAGTCAAGGATGGGGGACAGGGGGCGTCCTGGGCACTGAAGCTTTCTTT
-,TRBJ2-7,-,TRBV6-5,CASSLTGRSYEQYF,TGTGCCAGCAGTCTGACAGGGAGGTCCTACGAGCAGTACTTC
once,TRBJ1-6,-,TRBV30,CAWSPLDPRGPLHF,TGTGCCTGGAGTCCGTTAGACCCGAGAGGGCCCCTCCACTTT
once,TRBJ2-3,-,TRBV9,CASTSPRQGGTDTQYF,TGTGCCAGCACCTCCCCCCGCCAGGGTGGGACAGATACGCAGTATTTT
-,TRBJ2-5,-,TRBV7-3,CASSLNGHQETQYF,TGTGCCAGCAGCTTAAACGGACATCAAGAGACCCAGTACTTC
-,TRBJ2-2,-,TRBV6-2/TRBV6-3,CASSYSFGSRSGELFF,TGTGCCAGCAGTTACTCGTTTGGGTCAAGGAGCGGGGAGCTGTTTTTT
-,TRBJ2-7,TRBD1,TRBV9,CASSVDPGQGPHEQYF,TGTGCCAGCAGCGTAGACCCGGGACAGGGGCCCCACGAGCAGTACTTC
-,TRBJ2-5,-,TRBV12-3/TRBV12-4,CASRRTEETQYF,TGTGCCAGCAGGCGGACAGAAGAGACCCAGTACTTC
-,TRBJ1-5,TRBD1,TRBV3-1/TRBV3-2,CASSQGDSDQPQHF,TGTGCCAGCAGCCAAGGGGACAGCGATCAGCCCCAGCATTTT
-,TRBJ2-1,TRBD1,TRBV6-2/TRBV6-3,CASSYQGQGAYEQFF,TGTGCCAGCAGTTATCAGGGACAGGGGGCATATGAGCAGTTCTTC
-,TRBJ2-7,TRBD2,TRBV5-1,CASTASGGGLAGTYEQYF,TGCGCCAGCACCGCCAGCGGAGGGGGACTAGCGGGGACCTACGAGCAGTACTTC
-,TRBJ1-6,TRBD1,TRBV30,CAWSLSQGSYNSPLHF,TGTGCCTGGAGCCTGTCACAGGGGTCCTATAATTCACCCCTCCACTTT
-,TRBJ2-7,-,TRBV3-1/TRBV3-2,CASSQDHGRPEQYF,TGTGCCAGCAGCCAAGATCATGGGAGACCCGAGCAGTACTTC
-,TRBJ1-3,-,TRBV7-9,CASSLVSVSGNTIYF,TGTGCCAGCAGCTTAGTTTCCGTCTCTGGAAACACCATATATTTT
many,TRBJ1-1,-,TRBV7-2,CASSSTRGTEAFF,TGTGCCAGCAGCTCAACCAGGGGTACTGAAGCTTTCTTT
-,TRBJ1-2,-,TRBV7-8,CASSLKRDIANYGYTF,TGTGCCAGCAGTCTAAAGCGGGACATAGCTAACTATGGCTACACCTTC
few,TRBJ1-2,-,TRBV7-3,CASSPGGQNYGYTF,TGTGCCAGCAGCCCCGGCGGGCAGAACTATGGCTACACCTTC
-,TRBJ1-2,-,TRBV19,CASSPTAGSNYGYTF,TGTGCCAGTAGTCCTACTGCAGGGTCTAACTATGGCTACACCTTC
-,TRBJ2-1,-,TRBV19,CASSISVNEQFF,TGTGCCAGTAGTATTAGCGTAAATGAGCAGTTCTTC
-,TRBJ1-1,TRBD1,TRBV7-3,CASSTQGAGTEAFF,TGTGCCAGCAGCACGCAGGGGGCCGGCACTGAAGCTTTCTTT
-,TRBJ1-4,TRBD1,TRBV27,CASRGTAQLLGEKLFF,TGTGCCAGCCGCGGGACAGCACAACTGTTGGGCGAAAAACTGTTTTTT
few,TRBJ1-1,TRBD1,TRBV5-5,CASSSSGTGKEAFF,TGTGCCAGCAGCTCCTCCGGGACAGGGAAAGAGGCTTTCTTT
-,TRBJ1-1,-,TRBV10-2,CASSEYWFGGRFYGTEAFF,TGCGCCAGCAGTGAATACTGGTTCGGGGGAAGGTTTTACGGGACTGAAGCTTTCTTT
-,TRBJ1-1,-,TRBV7-8,CASSPGRGVRVTEAFF,TGTGCCAGCAGCCCAGGAAGGGGCGTTAGGGTTACTGAAGCTTTCTTT
-,TRBJ2-2,TRBD1,TRBV29-1,CSVDWQGAGTGELFF,TGCAGCGTTGACTGGCAGGGGGCCGGCACCGGGGAGCTGTTTTTT
once,TRBJ1-5,TRBD1,TRBV15,CATSGGQAAQPQHF,TGTGCCACCAGCGGCGGACAGGCCGCGCAGCCCCAGCATTTT
-,TRBJ1-2,TRBD1,TRBV13,CASRLTGGYGYTF,TGTGCCAGCAGGTTGACAGGGGGCTATGGCTACACCTTC
few,TRBJ1-6,-,TRBV5-8,CASSLAGGSYNSPLHF,TGTGCCAGCAGCTTGGCCGGGGGTTCCTATAATTCACCCCTCCACTTT
-,TRBJ1-5,-,TRBV12-3/TRBV12-4,CASSSGINQPQHF,TGTGCCAGCAGTTCCGGGATCAATCAGCCCCAGCATTTT
-,TRBJ1-3,-,TRBV5-6,CASSLAAGFSGNTIYF,TGTGCCAGCAGCTTGGCCGCTGGCTTCTCTGGAAACACCATATATTTT
-,TRBJ2-1,TRBD1,TRBV5-1,CASNLGQGAGEQFF,TGCGCCAGCAACCTTGGACAGGGGGCTGGTGAGCAGTTCTTC
-,TRBJ2-1,TRBD2,TRBV4-3,CASSPRGLAHNEQFF,TGCGCCAGCAGCCCCCGGGGACTAGCCCACAATGAGCAGTTCTTC
-,TRBJ2-1,-,TRBV7-7,CASSLRHPRAYNEQFF,TGTGCTAGCAGCTTGAGACACCCCAGGGCGTACAATGAGCAGTTCTTC
once,TRBJ1-2,-,TRBV27,CASSLSRFYGYTF,TGTGCCAGCAGTTTATCGAGGTTCTATGGCTACACCTTC
once,TRBJ1-5,-,TRBV2,CASSAEGVQPQHF,TGTGCCAGCAGTGCCGAGGGGGTCCAGCCCCAGCATTTT
-,TRBJ2-4,-,TRBV4-2,CASSQGGEGDIQYF,TGTGCCAGCAGCCAAGGAGGCGAGGGTGACATTCAGTACTTC
-,TRBJ2-1,TRBD2,TRBV14,CASSQEVGLAGRNNEQFF,TGTGCCAGCAGCCAAGAGGTTGGGCTAGCGGGGAGAAACAATGAGCAGTTCTTC
-,TRBJ2-1,-,TRBV11-3,CASSLQQENEQFF,TGTGCCAGCAGCTTACAACAGGAGAATGAGCAGTTCTTC